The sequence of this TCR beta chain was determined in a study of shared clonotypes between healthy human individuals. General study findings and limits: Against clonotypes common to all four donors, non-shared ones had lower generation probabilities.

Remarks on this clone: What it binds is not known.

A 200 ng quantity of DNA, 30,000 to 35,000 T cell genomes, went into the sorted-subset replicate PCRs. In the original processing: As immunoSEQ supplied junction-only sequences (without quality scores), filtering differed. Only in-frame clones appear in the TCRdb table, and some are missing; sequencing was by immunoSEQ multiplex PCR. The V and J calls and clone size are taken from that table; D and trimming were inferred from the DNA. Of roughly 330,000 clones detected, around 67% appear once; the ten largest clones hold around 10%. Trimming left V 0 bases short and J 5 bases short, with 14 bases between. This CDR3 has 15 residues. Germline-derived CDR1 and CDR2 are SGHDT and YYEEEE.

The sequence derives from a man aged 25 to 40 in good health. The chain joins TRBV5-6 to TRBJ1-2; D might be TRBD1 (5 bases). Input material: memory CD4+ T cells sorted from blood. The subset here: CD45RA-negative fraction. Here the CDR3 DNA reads TGTGCCAGCAGCTTGGAAACATCAGGGCGGTATGGCTACACCTTC. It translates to CASSLETSGRYGYTF.